This T cell receptor beta chain was observed in a study of blood T cell repertoires in COVID-19 (dated by TCRdb to about 2020). The study in broad terms: Samples from collaborators originated in the United States, Italy and Spain and spanned both the acute and convalescent phases of COVID-19. The prospective study material was composed of cDNA or gDNA derived from T cells, B-cell-depleted T cells, or PBMCs. Subjects who had been exposed to COVID-19, were actively infected with it, or had recovered from it provided the deeply sampled blood TCRbeta repertoires that made up the dataset. The repertoires were released in a freely available public database intended as a resource for research on the immune response to SARS-CoV-2. The samples were drawn from the first 160 participants of the ongoing ImmuneRACE study and from over a thousand subjects provided by 6 global collaborators. The sample metadata nearly always contained a de-identified subject ID, COVID-19 status, age in years and sex. Where available, HLA class I and class II types were obtained from metadata supplied by the sample provider rather than from assay-based typing. Overall study outcomes, separate from this receptor: The amount of clinical and demographic metadata varied by source and participant and was provided uncurated.

TCRbeta CDR3 regions were amplified from genomic DNA by means of the immunoSEQ Assay, a bias-controlled multiplex PCR. As for the original processing: Nucleated cell counts per sample were estimated from amplification of reference gene primers within the assay. To quantify the absolute abundance of each unique TCRbeta CDR3 rearrangement, sequence reads were collapsed and filtered. Productive Simpson clonality was computed per sample as the square root of Simpson's diversity index over productive rearrangements. TCRdb stores this immuneACCESS table with in-frame sequences only. Part of the clones is absent; in the studies checked, under half of the shortfall reflects unresolved V genes, and no reason is known for the rest. Clonal size and the V and J genes are those of that table, whereas D and trimming came from the DNA. The sample table contains around 160,000 clones; only one count was recorded for approximately 80% of them. Roughly 8.3% of the sample is held by the ten biggest clonotypes.

Collaborating institutions collected whole blood in K2EDTA tubes following their own protocols. For TCRbeta analysis, collaborators shipped samples as frozen whole blood, isolated PBMCs, or DNA extracted from either of those sample types. This clone was recorded a few times. Its antigen is not yet known. The input lacks base qualities; no much larger clone sits a single base away. V drops 5 bases and J drops 1 base, leaving 8 bases in between. There are 13 amino acids in the CDR3, from cysteine to phenylalanine inclusive. Only the CDR3 DNA is retained, 39 bases long and in frame from the first base. CDR1 SGHVS and CDR2 FNYEAQ were looked up in the germline V gene.

Sequencing was performed on peripheral blood. The sequence derives from a human donor with acute or convalescent COVID-19. The donor label of this sample is uncertain. The V and J segments used are TRBV7-6 and TRBJ1-2; the D segment cannot be called with confidence. The CDR3 protein sequence reads: CASSPGLNYGYTF. The base sequence is TGTGCCAGCAGCCCGGGTCTTAACTATGGCTACACCTTC.